This T cell receptor (beta chain) was captured by sequencing in a study of cytotoxic CD8 clonotypes in ibrutinib-treated CLL. Across the study: Among the patients, roughly ten presented as relapsed/refractory and roughly 14 as treatment-naive; roughly 17 showed unmutated IGHV. The taking of response samples occurred after a median roughly 12 months of treatment, with a range of 6 to 36. Study-level results: Clonality measured at baseline exceeded age-matched healthy donors, tracking circulating CD8+ T-cell counts. Public clonotypes showed up rarely, and on treatment they shrank or held steady.

Only in-frame clones appear in the TCRdb table, and some are missing; sequencing was by immunoSEQ multiplex PCR. Of about 45,000 clones in the sample, approximately 69% were seen once. For this clone: The target antigen is unknown.

This clonotype was obtained from a human donor with chronic lymphocytic leukemia. The input for sequencing was PBMCs, taken after 12 months of ibrutinib treatment.

The CDR3 spells CASSFPGGELFF. The CDR3, as DNA: TGTGCCAGCAGTTTCCCCGGAGGGGAGCTGTTTTTT. The chain employs TRBV27 and TRBJ2-2; D ambiguous. Germline CDR1 reads MNHEY; CDR2 reads SMNVEV (reference sequence). The CDR3 contains 12 residues. The V end was cut by 3 bases, the J end by 8 bases, with 7 bases between.